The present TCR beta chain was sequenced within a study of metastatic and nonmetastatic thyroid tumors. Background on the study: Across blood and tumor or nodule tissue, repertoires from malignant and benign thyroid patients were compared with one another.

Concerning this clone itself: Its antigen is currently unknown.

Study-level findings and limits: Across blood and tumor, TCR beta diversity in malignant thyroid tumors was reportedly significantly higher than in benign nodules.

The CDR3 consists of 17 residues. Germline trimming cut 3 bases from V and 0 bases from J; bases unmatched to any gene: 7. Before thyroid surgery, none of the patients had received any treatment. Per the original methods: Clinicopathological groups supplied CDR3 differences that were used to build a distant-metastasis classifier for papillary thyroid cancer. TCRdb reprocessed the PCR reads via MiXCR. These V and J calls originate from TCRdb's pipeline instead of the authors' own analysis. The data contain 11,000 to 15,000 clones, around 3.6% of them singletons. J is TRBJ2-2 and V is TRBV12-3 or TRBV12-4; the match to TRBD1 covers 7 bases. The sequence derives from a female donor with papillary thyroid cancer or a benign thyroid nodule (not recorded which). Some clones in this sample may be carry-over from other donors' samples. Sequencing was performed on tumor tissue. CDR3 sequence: CASSFDKTGTNTGELFF. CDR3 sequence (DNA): TGTGCCAGCAGTTTCGATAAGACAGGGACGAACACCGGGGAGCTGTTTTTT.